This T cell receptor beta chain is drawn from a study of blood T cell repertoires in COVID-19. Looked up from germline, CDR1 is SGDLS and CDR2 is YYNGEE. Trimming took off 5 bases at V and 7 bases at J, with 15 bases between the two ends. The CDR3 extends over 14 amino acids. The data were produced by immunoSEQ multiplex PCR, yet TCRdb's version contains in-frame clones alone and is incomplete. The table has approximately 120,000 clones, about 80% seen once. This rearrangement joins TRBV9 to TRBJ2-2; no clear D. What was sequenced was peripheral blood. The TCR comes from a man aged 60 to 75 with acute or convalescent COVID-19. The CDR3 protein is CASRRAGSGGELFF. The CDR3 nucleotides read TGTGCCAGCAGGCGTGCCGGGTCCGGCGGGGAGCTGTTTTTT. The variable domain in full, completed from reference TRBV9 and TRBJ2-2, reads DSGVTQTPKHLITATGQRVTLRCSPRSGDLSVYWYQQSLDQGLQFLIQYYNGEERAKGNILERFSAQQFPDLHSELNLSSLELGDSALYFCASRRAGSGGELFFGEGSRLTVL.